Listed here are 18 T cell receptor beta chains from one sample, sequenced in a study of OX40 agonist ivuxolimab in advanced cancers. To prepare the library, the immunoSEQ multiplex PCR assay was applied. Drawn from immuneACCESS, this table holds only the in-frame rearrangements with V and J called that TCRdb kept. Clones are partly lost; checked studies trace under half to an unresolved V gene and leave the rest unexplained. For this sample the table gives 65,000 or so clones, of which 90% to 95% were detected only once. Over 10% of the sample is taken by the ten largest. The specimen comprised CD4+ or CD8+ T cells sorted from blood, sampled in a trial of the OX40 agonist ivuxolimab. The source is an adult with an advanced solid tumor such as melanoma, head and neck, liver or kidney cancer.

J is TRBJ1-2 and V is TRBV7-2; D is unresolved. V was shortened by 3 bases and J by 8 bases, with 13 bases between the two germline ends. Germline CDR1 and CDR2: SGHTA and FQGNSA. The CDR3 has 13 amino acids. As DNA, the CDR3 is TGTGCCAGCAGCTTCTTGTCTCCCCAGGGCTACACCTTC. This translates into CASSFLSPQGYTF.

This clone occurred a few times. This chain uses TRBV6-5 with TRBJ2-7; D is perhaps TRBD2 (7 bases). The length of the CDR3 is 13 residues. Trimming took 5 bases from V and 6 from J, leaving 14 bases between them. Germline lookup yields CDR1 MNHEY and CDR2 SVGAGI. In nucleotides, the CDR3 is TGTGCCAGCAGTCCGGGGGGCTTGGGCGAGCAGTACTTC. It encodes CASSPGGLGEQYF.

The CDR3, as DNA: TGTGCCAGCAGCTTAATCCCCTACGAGCAGTACTTC. Translating it yields CASSLIPYEQYF. The chain joins TRBV7-9 to TRBJ2-7; D unresolved. The CDR3 runs to 12 residues. The ends were cut back, 2 bases at V and 2 bases at J, with 4 bases in the middle. Germline CDR1 SEHNR, CDR2 FQNEAQ (reference sequence).

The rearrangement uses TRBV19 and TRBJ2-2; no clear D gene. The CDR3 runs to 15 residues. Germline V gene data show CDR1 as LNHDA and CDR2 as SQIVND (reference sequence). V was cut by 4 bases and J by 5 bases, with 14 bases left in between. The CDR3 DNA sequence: TGTGCCAGTAGTAGGGGTGGGCAGCAGACCGGGGAGCTGTTTTTT. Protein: CASSRGGQQTGELFF.

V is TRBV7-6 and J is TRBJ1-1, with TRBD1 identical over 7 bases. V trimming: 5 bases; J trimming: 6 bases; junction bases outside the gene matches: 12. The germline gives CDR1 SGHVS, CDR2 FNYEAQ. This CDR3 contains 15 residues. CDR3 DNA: TGTGCCAGCAGCCCTGACAGGGAGGCTGGGGCTGAAGCTTTCTTT. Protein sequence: CASSPDREAGAEAFF.

The CDR3 DNA sequence: TGCGCCAGCAGCCAAAAAAACACGGTGGTGGGCGAGCAGTACTTC. Its translation is CASSQKNTVVGEQYF. The chain carries TRBV4-1 and TRBJ2-7; D remains unclear. Germline CDR1 MGHRA, CDR2 YSYEKL. The V end lost 2 bases, the J end lost 6 bases, and 17 bases lay between the germline ends. This CDR3 contains 15 residues.

This CDR3 is CASSEGLASSYEQYF. In DNA, the CDR3 is TGTGCCAGCAGTGAAGGTCTAGCGAGCTCCTACGAGCAGTACTTC. This chain uses TRBV2 with TRBJ2-7, with a tentative D call TRBD2 (6 bases). This CDR3 is built from 15 residues. V lost 1 base and J lost 0, with 10 bases in between. Looked up from germline, CDR1 is SNHLY and CDR2 is FYNNEI.

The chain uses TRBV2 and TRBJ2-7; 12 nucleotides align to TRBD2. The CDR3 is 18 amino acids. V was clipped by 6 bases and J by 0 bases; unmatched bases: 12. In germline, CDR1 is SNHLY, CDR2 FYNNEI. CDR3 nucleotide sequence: TGTGCCAGCAGACCTACTAGCGGGGGGCCAGGAATCTCCTACGAGCAGTACTTC. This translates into CASRPTSGGPGISYEQYF.

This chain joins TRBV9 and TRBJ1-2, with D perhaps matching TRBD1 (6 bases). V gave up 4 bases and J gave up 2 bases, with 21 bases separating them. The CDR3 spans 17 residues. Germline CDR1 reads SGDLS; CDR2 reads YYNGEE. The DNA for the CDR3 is TGTGCCAGCAGCCCCGGATTCCAAGGCAGGGGCAACTATGGCTACACCTTC. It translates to CASSPGFQGRGNYGYTF.

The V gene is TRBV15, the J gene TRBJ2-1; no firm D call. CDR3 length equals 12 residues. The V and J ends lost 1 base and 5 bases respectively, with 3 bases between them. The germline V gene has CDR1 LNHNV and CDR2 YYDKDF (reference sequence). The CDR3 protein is CATSRANNEQFF. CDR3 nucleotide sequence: TGTGCCACCAGCAGAGCCAACAATGAGCAGTTCTTC.

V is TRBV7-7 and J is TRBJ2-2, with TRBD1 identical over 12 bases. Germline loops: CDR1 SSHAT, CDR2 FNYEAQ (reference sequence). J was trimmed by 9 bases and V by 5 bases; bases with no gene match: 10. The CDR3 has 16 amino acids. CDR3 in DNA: TGTGCCAGCAGCATACCTGGGACAGGGGGCACGAGGGAGCTGTTTTTT. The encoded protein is CASSIPGTGGTRELFF.

This CDR3 is CASSQDISTGGTYEQYF. The CDR3 DNA reads TGCGCCAGCAGCCAAGATATCTCGACAGGGGGGACCTACGAGCAGTACTTC. The chain is built from TRBV4-1 and TRBJ2-7; 9 bases match TRBD1. Germline V gene sequence: CDR1 MGHRA, CDR2 YSYEKL. This CDR3 is built from 17 residues. Trimming took 0 bases from V and 2 from J; bases not matched to a gene: 8.

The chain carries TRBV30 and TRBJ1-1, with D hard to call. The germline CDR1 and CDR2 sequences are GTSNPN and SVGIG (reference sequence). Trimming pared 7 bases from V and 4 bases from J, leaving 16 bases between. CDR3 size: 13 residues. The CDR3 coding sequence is TGTGCCTCCCGGGCCACGGGGAGCACTGAAGCTTTCTTT. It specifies CASRATGSTEAFF.

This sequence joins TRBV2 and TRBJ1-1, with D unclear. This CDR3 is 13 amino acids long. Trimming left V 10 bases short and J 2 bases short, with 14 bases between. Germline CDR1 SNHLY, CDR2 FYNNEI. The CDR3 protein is CAIRSVSNTEAFF. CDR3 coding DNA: TGTGCCATCCGATCGGTAAGCAACACTGAAGCTTTCTTT.

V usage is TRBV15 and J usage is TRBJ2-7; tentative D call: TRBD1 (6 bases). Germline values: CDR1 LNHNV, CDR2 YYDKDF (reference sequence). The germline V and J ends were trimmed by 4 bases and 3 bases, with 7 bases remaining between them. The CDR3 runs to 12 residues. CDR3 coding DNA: TGTGCCACCAGCATGACAGGCTACGAGCAGTACTTC. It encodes CATSMTGYEQYF.

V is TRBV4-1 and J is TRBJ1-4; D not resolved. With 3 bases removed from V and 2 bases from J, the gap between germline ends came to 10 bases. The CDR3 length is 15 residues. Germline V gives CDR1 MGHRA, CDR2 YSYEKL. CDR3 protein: CASSHQLLTNEKLFF. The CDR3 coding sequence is TGCGCCAGCAGCCACCAGTTGTTGACTAATGAAAAACTGTTTTTT.

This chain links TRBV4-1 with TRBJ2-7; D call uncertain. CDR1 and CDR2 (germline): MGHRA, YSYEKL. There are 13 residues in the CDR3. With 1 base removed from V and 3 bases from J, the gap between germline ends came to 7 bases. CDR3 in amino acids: CASSQVADYEQYF. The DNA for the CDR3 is TGCGCCAGCAGCCAAGTGGCAGACTACGAGCAGTACTTC.

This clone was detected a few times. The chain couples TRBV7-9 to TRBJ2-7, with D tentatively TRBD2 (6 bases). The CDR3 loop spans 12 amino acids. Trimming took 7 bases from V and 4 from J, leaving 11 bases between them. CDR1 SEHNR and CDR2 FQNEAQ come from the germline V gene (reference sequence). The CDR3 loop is CASNYAGYEQYF. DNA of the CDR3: TGTGCCAGCAACTATGCGGGATACGAGCAGTACTTC.